The sequence of this T cell receptor (beta chain) was determined in a study of OX40 agonist ivuxolimab in advanced cancers. Some clones are missing from TCRdb's copy, which holds only in-frame ones; the method was immunoSEQ multiplex PCR. The repertoire holds around 63,000 clones, nearly 90% seen once, with approximately 0.3% in the top ten. Germline CDR1 MNHNS, CDR2 SASEGT. The CDR3 length is 13 residues. V was pared by 2 bases and J by 8 bases, with 9 bases between. This clone has more than one count but fewer than ten. Blood sampling took place at baseline, cycle 4 day 1, and cycle 7 day 1. Sequencing was performed on CD4+ or CD8+ T cells sorted from blood, taken in a trial of the OX40 agonist ivuxolimab. This TCR derives from an adult with an advanced solid tumor such as melanoma, head and neck, liver or kidney cancer. The chain couples TRBV6-1 to TRBJ1-4; D is unresolved. The CDR3 coding sequence is TGTGCCAGCAGTGAATGGCCTTCAGAAAAACTGTTTTTT. Translating it yields CASSEWPSEKLFF.